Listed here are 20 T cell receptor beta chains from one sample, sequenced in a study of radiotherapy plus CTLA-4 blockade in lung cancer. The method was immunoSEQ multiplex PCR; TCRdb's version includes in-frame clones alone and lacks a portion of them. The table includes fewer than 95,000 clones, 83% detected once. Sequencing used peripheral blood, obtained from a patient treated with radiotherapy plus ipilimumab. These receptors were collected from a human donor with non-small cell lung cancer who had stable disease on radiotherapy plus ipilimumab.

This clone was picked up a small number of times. CDR3 sequence reads: CASSLSQGNTIYF. The CDR3 coding sequence is TGTGCCAGCAGCTTATCCCAAGGAAACACCATATATTTT. This rearrangement joins TRBV7-3 to TRBJ1-3; D is unresolved. The CDR3 contains 13 residues. The germline CDR1 and CDR2 sequences are SGHTA and FQGTGA. Between the trimmed V and J ends, which lost 2 bases and 4 bases, there was a span of 6 bases.

CDR3 DNA sequence: TGCGCCAGCAGCCTTAGTGTGCGAGACTATGGCTACACCTTC. This encodes CASSLSVRDYGYTF. The chain uses TRBV5-1 and TRBJ1-2; no clear D gene. The CDR3 has 14 residues. V lost 4 bases and J 3 bases, leaving 13 bases between the germline ends. Germline CDR1 is SGHRS and CDR2 is YFSETQ.

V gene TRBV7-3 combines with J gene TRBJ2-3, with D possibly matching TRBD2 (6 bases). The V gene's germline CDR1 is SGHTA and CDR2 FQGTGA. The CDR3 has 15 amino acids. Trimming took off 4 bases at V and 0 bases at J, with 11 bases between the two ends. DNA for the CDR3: TGTGCCAGCAGCTCTGGTGGGGGGAGCACAGATACGCAGTATTTT. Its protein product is CASSSGGGSTDTQYF.

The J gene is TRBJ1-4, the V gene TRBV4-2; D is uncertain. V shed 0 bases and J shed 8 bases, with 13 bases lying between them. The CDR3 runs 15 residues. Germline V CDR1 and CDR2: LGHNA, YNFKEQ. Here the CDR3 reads CASSQEPWNEEKLFF. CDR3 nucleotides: TGTGCCAGCAGCCAAGAACCCTGGAACGAGGAAAAACTGTTTTTT.

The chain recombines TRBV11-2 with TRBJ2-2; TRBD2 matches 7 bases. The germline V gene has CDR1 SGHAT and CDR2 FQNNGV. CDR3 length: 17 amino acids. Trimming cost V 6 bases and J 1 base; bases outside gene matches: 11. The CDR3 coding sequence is TGTGCCAGCAGTCGGCAGTCAGCGGGACGGAACACCGGGGAGCTGTTTTTT. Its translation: CASSRQSAGRNTGELFF.

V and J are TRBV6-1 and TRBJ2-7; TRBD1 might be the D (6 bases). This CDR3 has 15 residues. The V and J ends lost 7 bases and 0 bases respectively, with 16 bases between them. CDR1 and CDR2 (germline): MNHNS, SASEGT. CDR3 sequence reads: CASTPAGASSYEQYF. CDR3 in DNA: TGTGCCAGCACTCCGGCAGGGGCGAGCTCCTACGAGCAGTACTTC.

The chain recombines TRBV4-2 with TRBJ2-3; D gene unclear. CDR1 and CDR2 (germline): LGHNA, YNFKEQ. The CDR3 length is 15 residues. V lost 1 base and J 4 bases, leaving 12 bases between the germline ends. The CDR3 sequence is CASSQGVRKSDTQYF. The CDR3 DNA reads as TGTGCCAGCAGCCAAGGGGTCCGTAAGTCAGATACGCAGTATTTT.

For the CDR3, the DNA is TGTGCCTTCCAAGGGGGGGCTGGTTCACCCCTCCACTTT. This gives the protein CAFQGGAGSPLHF. The chain recombines TRBV30 with TRBJ1-6; possible D gene TRBD1, 6 bases. Germline CDR1 and CDR2: GTSNPN and SVGIG (reference sequence). Trimming stripped 7 bases from V and 9 bases from J, with 16 bases between. The CDR3 runs to 13 residues.

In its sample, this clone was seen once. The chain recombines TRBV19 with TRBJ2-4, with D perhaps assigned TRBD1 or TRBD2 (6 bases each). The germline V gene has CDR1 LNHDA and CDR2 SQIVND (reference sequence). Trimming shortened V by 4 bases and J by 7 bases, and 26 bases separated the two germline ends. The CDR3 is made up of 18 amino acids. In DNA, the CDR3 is TGTGCCAGTAGTACCCGAAGGGGTAGATCGGGGGCTCGTAACATTCAGTACTTC. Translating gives CASSTRRGRSGARNIQYF.

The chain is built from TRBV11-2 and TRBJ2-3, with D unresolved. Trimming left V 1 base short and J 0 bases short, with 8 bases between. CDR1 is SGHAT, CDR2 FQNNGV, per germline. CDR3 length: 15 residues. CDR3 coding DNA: TGTGCCAGCAGCTTAGTACCCTTGAGCACAGATACGCAGTATTTT. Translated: CASSLVPLSTDTQYF.

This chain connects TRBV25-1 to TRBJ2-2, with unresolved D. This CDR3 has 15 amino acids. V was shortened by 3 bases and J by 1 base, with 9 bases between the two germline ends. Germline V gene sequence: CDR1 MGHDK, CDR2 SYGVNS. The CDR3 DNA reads TGTGCCAGCAGTGATTGGGTTCAGAACACCGGGGAGCTGTTTTTT. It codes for CASSDWVQNTGELFF.

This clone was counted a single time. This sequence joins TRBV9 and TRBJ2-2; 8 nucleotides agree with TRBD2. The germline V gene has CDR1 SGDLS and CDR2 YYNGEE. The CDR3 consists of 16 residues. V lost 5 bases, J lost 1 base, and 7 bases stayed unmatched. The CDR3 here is CASRPGLGMNTGELFF. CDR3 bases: TGTGCCAGCAGACCGGGACTAGGGATGAACACCGGGGAGCTGTTTTTT.

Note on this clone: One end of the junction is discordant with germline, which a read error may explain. The CDR3 here is CASSLWESSSSEQYF. Here the CDR3 DNA reads TGTGCCAGCAGCTTATGGGAGTCATCCTCCTCCGAGCAGTACTTC. The rearrangement links TRBV7-9 to TRBJ2-7; a possible D gene is TRBD2 (5 bases). This CDR3 spans 15 amino acids. Germline V gives CDR1 SEHNR, CDR2 FQNEAQ (reference sequence).

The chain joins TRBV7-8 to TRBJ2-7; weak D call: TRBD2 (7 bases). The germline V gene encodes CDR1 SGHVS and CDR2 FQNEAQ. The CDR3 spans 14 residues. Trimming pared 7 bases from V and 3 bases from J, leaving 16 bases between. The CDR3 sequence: CASTAPGGRYEQYF. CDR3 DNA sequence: TGTGCCAGCACTGCTCCCGGGGGGCGCTACGAGCAGTACTTC.

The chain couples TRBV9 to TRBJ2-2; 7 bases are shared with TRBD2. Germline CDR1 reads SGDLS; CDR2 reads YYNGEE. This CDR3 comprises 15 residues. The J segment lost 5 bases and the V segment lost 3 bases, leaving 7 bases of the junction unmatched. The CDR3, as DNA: TGTGCCAGCAGCGGCGCGGGAGTAAGGACCGGGGAGCTGTTTTTT. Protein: CASSGAGVRTGELFF.

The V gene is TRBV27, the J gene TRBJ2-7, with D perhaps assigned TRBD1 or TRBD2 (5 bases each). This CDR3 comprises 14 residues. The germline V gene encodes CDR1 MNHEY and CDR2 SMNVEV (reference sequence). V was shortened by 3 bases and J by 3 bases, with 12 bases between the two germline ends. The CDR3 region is CASSLGDGVYEQYF. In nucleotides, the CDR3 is TGTGCCAGCAGTTTGGGGGACGGGGTCTACGAGCAGTACTTC.

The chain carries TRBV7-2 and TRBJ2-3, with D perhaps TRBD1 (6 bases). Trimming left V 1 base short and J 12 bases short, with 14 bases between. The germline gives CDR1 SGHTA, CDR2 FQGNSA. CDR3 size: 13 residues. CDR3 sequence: CASSLEGVANQYF. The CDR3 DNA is TGTGCCAGCAGCTTAGAGGGGGTAGCGAACCAGTATTTT.

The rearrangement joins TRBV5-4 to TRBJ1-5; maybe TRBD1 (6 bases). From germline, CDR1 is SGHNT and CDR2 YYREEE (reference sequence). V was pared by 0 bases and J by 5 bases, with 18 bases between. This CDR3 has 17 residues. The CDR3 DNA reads TGTGCCAGCAGCTTGGGGGGGGCGGGGGCAAAAGATCAGCCCCAGCATTTT. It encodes CASSLGGAGAKDQPQHF.

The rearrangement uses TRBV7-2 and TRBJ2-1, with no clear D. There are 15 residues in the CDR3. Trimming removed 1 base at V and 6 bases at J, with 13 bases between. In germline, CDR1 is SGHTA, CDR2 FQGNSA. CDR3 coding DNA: TGTGCCAGCAGCTTAGGTCTAGGAAACGTCAATGAGCAGTTCTTC. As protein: CASSLGLGNVNEQFF.

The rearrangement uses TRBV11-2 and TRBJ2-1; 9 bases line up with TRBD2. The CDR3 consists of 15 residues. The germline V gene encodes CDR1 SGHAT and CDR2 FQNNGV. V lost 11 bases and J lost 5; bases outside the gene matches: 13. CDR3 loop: CAVLTSGRSHNEQFF. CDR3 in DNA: TGTGCCGTACTTACTAGCGGGCGAAGCCACAATGAGCAGTTCTTC.